This TCR beta chain came from a study of blood T cell repertoires in COVID-19. In the study overall: Acute and convalescent COVID-19 samples came from the United States, Italy and Spain. Sample material is recorded as cDNA or gDNA derived from T cells, B-cell-depleted T cells, or PBMCs.

Authors' processing steps: Estimation of nucleated cell counts relied on the amplification of reference gene primers. The repertoire was sequenced with immunoSEQ multiplex PCR; TCRdb's copy has only in-frame clones and lacks some. The DNA gave D and trimming, while V, J and clone size come from that table. The sample includes about 97,000 clones, approximately 92% of them seen just once. Specimen: peripheral blood. This TCR derives from a man between 45 and 60 years old with active COVID-19.

CDR3 sequence (DNA): TGTGCCAGCAGCCGGGGACAGGGTCTCCAAGAGACCCAGTACTTC. This codes for CASSRGQGLQETQYF. The chain uses TRBV3-1 (or the pseudogene TRBV3-2) and TRBJ2-5; TRBD1 matches at 9 bases. Germline CDR1 LGHDT, CDR2 YNNKEL (reference sequence). Unmatched junction bases numbered 4, after V lost 4 bases and J lost 1 base. The CDR3 totals 15 residues.